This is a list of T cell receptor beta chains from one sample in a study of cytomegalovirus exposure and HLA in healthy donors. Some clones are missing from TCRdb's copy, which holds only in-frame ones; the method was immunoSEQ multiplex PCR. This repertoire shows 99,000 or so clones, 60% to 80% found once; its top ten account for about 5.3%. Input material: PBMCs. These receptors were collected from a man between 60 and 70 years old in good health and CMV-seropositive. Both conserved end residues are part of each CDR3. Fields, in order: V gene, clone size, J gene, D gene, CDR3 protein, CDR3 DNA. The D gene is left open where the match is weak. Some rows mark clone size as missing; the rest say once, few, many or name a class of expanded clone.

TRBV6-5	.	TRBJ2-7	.	CASSYDTFTYEQYF	TGTGCCAGCAGTTATGACACGTTTACCTACGAGCAGTACTTC
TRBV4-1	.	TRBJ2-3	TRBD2	CASSQEGLASDTQYF	TGCGCCAGCAGCCAAGAGGGACTAGCCTCGGATACGCAGTATTTT
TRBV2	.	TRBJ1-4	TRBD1	CASGQGRGFELFF	TGTGCCAGCGGGCAAGGCAGGGGGTTTGAACTGTTTTTT
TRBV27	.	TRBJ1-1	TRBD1	CASSSVPGQGGTEAFF	TGTGCCAGCAGTTCCGTCCCGGGACAGGGGGGCACTGAAGCTTTTTTT
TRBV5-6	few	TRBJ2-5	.	CASSLRALETQYF	TGTGCCAGCAGCTTGCGCGCGTTGGAGACCCAGTACTTC
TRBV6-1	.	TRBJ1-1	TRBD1	CASSEGQGTEAFF	TGTGCCAGCAGTGAAGGACAGGGCACTGAAGCTTTCTTT
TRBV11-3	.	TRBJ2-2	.	CASSSAGELFF	TGTGCCAGCAGCTCGGCCGGGGAGCTGTTTTTT
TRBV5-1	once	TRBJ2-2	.	CASSLASTGKTGELFF	TGCGCCAGCAGCTTGGCCTCAACAGGGAAAACCGGGGAGCTGTTTTTT
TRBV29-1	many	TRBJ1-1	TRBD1	CSVPQWRIGQGAGSTEAFF	TGCAGCGTTCCCCAGTGGCGAATTGGACAGGGGGCGGGGAGCACTGAAGCTTTCTTT
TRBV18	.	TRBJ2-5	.	CASSPATVSETQYF	TGTGCCAGCTCACCTGCCACAGTATCAGAGACCCAGTACTTC
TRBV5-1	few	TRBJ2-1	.	CASSLAAEQFF	TGCGCCAGCAGCTTGGCCGCGGAGCAGTTCTTC
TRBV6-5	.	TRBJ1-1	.	CASSYNSRIMNTEAFF	TGTGCCAGCAGTTACAACTCCAGGATAATGAACACTGAAGCTTTCTTT
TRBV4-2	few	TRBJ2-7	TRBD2	CASGQPGLAGGTYEQYF	TGTGCCAGCGGGCAACCGGGACTAGCGGGGGGCACCTACGAGCAGTACTTC
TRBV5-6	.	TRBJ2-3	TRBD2	CASRSGGSTDTQYF	TGTGCCAGCAGGAGCGGGGGAAGCACAGATACGCAGTATTTT
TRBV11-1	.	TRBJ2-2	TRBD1	CASTKRGTGITGELFF	TGTGCCAGCACTAAAAGGGGGACAGGCATCACCGGGGAGCTGTTTTTT
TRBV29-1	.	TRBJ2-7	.	CSAGDSYEQYF	TGCAGCGCGGGGGACAGTTACGAGCAGTACTTC
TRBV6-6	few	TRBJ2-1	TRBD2	CASSYDGRGNEQFF	TGTGCCAGCAGTTATGACGGGCGGGGGAATGAGCAGTTCTTC
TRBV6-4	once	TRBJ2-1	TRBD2	CASSDQLAGGYNEQFF	TGTGCCAGCAGTGACCAACTAGCGGGGGGTTACAATGAGCAGTTCTTC
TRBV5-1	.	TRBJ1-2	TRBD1	CASRTDRGSRGYTF	TGCGCCAGCAGGACGGACAGGGGGTCGCGAGGCTACACCTTC
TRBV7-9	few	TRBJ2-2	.	CASSFISTGELFF	TGTGCCAGCAGCTTCATTTCAACCGGGGAGCTGTTTTTT
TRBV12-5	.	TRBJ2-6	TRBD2	CASGNLGLAGPGANVLTF	TGTGCTAGTGGGAACTTAGGACTAGCGGGGCCTGGGGCCAACGTCCTGACTTTC
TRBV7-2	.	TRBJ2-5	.	CASSAETLQETQYF	TGTGCCAGCAGCGCCGAGACACTTCAAGAGACCCAGTACTTC
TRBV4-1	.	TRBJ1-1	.	CASSQVQGQTEAFF	TGCGCCAGCAGCCAAGTGCAGGGGCAGACTGAAGCTTTCTTT
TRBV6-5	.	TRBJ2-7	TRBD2	CASSIERGDAYEQYF	TGTGCCAGCAGTATCGAGCGGGGGGATGCTTACGAGCAGTACTTC
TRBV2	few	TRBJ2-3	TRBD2	CASSEVKRGTTDTQYF	TGTGCCAGCAGTGAAGTAAAGCGGGGGACGACAGATACGCAGTATTTT
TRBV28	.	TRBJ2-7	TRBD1	CASRPTTGDEIYEQYF	TGTGCCAGCAGACCTACGACAGGGGACGAGATCTACGAGCAGTACTTC
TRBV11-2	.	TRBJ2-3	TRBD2	CASSRKTSGGSISTDTQYF	TGTGCCAGCAGTCGAAAGACTAGCGGGGGGTCTATTAGCACAGATACGCAGTATTTT
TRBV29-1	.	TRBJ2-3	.	CSATVTAADTQYF	TGCAGCGCCACAGTGACAGCTGCAGATACGCAGTATTTT
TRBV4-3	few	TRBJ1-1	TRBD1	CASSQATPGTGGTEAFF	TGCGCCAGCAGCCAAGCCACCCCCGGGACAGGCGGCACTGAAGCTTTCTTT
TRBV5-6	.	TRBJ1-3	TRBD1	CASRPTGGSSGNTIYF	TGTGCCAGCAGGCCGACAGGGGGCTCGTCTGGAAACACCATATATTTT
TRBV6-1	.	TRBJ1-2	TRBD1	CASRIPGQGAPGYTF	TGTGCCAGCAGGATTCCTGGACAGGGGGCGCCTGGCTACACCTTC
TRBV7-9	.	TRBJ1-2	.	CASSLWAGPNYGYTF	TGTGCCAGCAGCTTATGGGCAGGGCCTAACTATGGCTACACCTTC
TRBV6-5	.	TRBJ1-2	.	CASSYRPNGYGYTF	TGTGCCAGCAGTTACCGCCCAAACGGGTATGGCTACACCTTC
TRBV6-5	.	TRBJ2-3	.	CASSYKDQRTDTQYF	TGTGCCAGCAGTTACAAGGACCAGCGGACAGATACGCAGTATTTT
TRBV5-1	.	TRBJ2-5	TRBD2	CASSFSLAGGRETQYF	TGCGCCAGCAGCTTTTCACTAGCGGGGGGGCGAGAGACCCAGTACTTC
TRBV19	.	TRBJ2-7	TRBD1	CASSMGTGPREQYF	TGTGCCAGTAGTATGGGGACAGGTCCTAGGGAGCAGTACTTC
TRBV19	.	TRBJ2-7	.	CASSLTGYSYEQYF	TGTGCCAGTAGTTTAACAGGGTATTCGTACGAGCAGTACTTC
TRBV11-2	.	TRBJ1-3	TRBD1	CASSPTGRNTIYF	TGTGCCAGCAGCCCGACAGGGAGAAACACCATATATTTT
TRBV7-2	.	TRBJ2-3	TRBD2	CASSPGGAGGPDTQYF	TGTGCCAGCAGCCCCGGGGGGGCGGGGGGGCCAGATACGCAGTATTTT
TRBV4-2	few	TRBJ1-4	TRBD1	CASSHETGVTNEKLFF	TGTGCCAGCAGCCATGAGACAGGGGTAACTAATGAAAAACTGTTTTTT
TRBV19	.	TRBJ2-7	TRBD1	CASNPGTGEEQYF	TGTGCCAGTAATCCCGGGACAGGGGAAGAGCAGTACTTC
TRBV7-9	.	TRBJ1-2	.	CASSLASPGGGYTF	TGTGCCAGCAGCTTAGCGAGTCCTGGAGGGGGCTACACCTTC
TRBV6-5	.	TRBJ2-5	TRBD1	CASRATGEKTQYF	TGTGCCAGCAGGGCCACAGGGGAGAAGACCCAGTACTTC
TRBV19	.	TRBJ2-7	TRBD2	CASSSTGGTYEQYF	TGTGCCAGTAGTAGTACCGGGGGGACCTACGAGCAGTACTTC
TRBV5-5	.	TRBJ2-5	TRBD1	CASSSGTGYQETQYF	TGTGCCAGCAGCTCCGGGACAGGGTACCAAGAGACCCAGTACTTC
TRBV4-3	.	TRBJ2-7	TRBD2	CASSQGQGRDEQYF	TGCGCCAGCAGCCAAGGTCAAGGGAGGGACGAGCAGTACTTC
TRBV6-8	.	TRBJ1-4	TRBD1	CASSWGTAEGRYGKLFF	TGTGCCAGCAGTTGGGGGACAGCGGAGGGGAGGTATGGAAAACTGTTTTTT
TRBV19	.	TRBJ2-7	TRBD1	CASSLTQGAGYEQYF	TGTGCCAGTAGTCTGACCCAGGGGGCAGGCTACGAGCAGTACTTC
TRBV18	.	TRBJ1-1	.	CASSSAVEGSEAFF	TGTGCCAGCTCTTCCGCAGTTGAGGGTTCTGAAGCTTTCTTT